Below are 23 T cell receptor beta chains sequenced from a single sample in a study of T cells in Graves' hyperthyroidism and ophthalmopathy. The source material, RNA transcripts, was used to amplify TCR beta CDR3 regions. In the first-round RT-PCR of the TCR CDR3, the HTBI primer set was used. Each CDR3 protein gets one entry after TCRdb re-called the multiplex PCR reads with MiXCR. The data hold 300,000 or so distinct CDR3 sequences, with roughly 18% observed a single time. What was sequenced was blood. Receptors were obtained from a woman aged 50 to 65 with Graves' hyperthyroidism.

The sample holds many counts of this clonotype. The chain joins TRBV20-1 to TRBJ1-1, with D tentatively TRBD1 (6 bases). This CDR3 spans 14 amino acids. Germline V lookup: CDR1 DFQATT, CDR2 SNEGSKA (reference sequence). V was pared by 6 bases and J by 5 bases, with 19 bases between. As DNA, the CDR3 is TGCAGTGCCGCGGCGGGGGGGCGCAGGACTGAAGCTTTCTTT. Translating it yields CSAAAGGRRTEAFF.

The table lists this clonotype with many counts. The chain combines TRBV27 with TRBJ1-6; D remains unclear. The germline CDR1 and CDR2 sequences are MNHEY and SMNVEV (reference sequence). CDR3 size: 15 residues. Between the trimmed V and J ends, which lost 6 bases and 5 bases, there was a span of 14 bases. The CDR3 DNA is TGTGCCAGCAGCCTCCAGACCTCTAATAATTCACCCCTCCACTTT. Residues: CASSLQTSNNSPLHF.

This clonotype was found many times. The V gene is TRBV6-1, the J gene TRBJ2-7; D possibly corresponds to TRBD1 (5 bases). The V and J ends lost 7 bases and 7 bases respectively, with 14 bases between them. This CDR3 spans 12 amino acids. The germline gives CDR1 MNHNS, CDR2 SASEGT. CDR3 in amino acids: CASTTYKGEQYF. CDR3 nucleotides: TGTGCCAGCACCACATATAAGGGGGAGCAGTACTTC.

This chain connects TRBV6-6 to TRBJ1-1, with a possible D match to TRBD1 (6 bases). Trimming shortened V by 0 bases and J by 0 bases, and 8 bases separated the two germline ends. The length of the CDR3 is 15 residues. The germline V gene encodes CDR1 MNHNY and CDR2 SVGAGI (reference sequence). CDR3 coding DNA: TGTGCCAGCAGTTACTCGGGGGGCTTGAACACTGAAGCTTTCTTT. It specifies CASSYSGGLNTEAFF.

This clonotype was seen repeatedly, ten times or more. The chain uses TRBV18 and TRBJ1-1, with D perhaps matching TRBD1 (5 bases). CDR3 length: 13 residues. Germline V gives CDR1 KGHSH, CDR2 LQKENI. V was shortened by 11 bases and J by 1 base, with 14 bases between the two germline ends. In nucleotides, the CDR3 is TGTGCCGGAACCGGGACGGAGAACACTGAAGCTTTCTTT. Translating it yields CAGTGTENTEAFF.

Details on this clonotype: At one boundary the junction diverges from the germline segment, which might be a read error. The chain has TRBV9 and TRBJ2-7; 9 bases align to TRBD1. The germline gives CDR1 SGDLS, CDR2 YYNGEE. The CDR3 extends over 15 amino acids. CDR3 loop: CASSSFGTGSYEQYF. The CDR3 DNA follows: TGCGCCAGCAGTTCCTTCGGGACAGGGTCCTACGAGCAGTACTTC. The full variable domain, its missing parts supplied by reference TRBV9 and TRBJ2-7, is DSGVTQTPKHLITATGQRVTLRCSPRSGDLSVYWYQQSLDQGLQFLIQYYNGEERAKGNILERFSAQQFPDLHSELNLSSLELGDSALYFCASSSFGTGSYEQYFGPGTRLTVT.

This clonotype came up many times. The chain uses TRBV11-2 and TRBJ2-2; D remains unclear. CDR3 length equals 14 residues. Germline values: CDR1 SGHAT, CDR2 FQNNGV. The ends were cut back, 0 bases at V and 5 bases at J, with 7 bases in the middle. The CDR3 spells CASSLEGLTGELFF. In DNA form, the CDR3 reads TGTGCCAGCAGCTTAGAGGGCCTTACCGGGGAGCTGTTTTTT.

The chain has TRBV6-1 and TRBJ1-1; D perhaps matches TRBD1 (5 bases). Germline CDR1 MNHNS, CDR2 SASEGT. This CDR3 region has 14 residues. V was cut by 4 bases and J by 5 bases, with 14 bases left in between. CDR3 sequence: CASSAWGGGTEAFF. DNA for the CDR3: TGTGCCAGCAGTGCTTGGGGGGGGGGGACTGAAGCTTTCTTT.

This clonotype was counted ten times or more. The V and J genes are TRBV10-2 and TRBJ2-7; 8 bases agree with TRBD2. The germline V gene encodes CDR1 WSHSY and CDR2 SAAADI. V shed 4 bases and J 3 bases; nucleotides not matched to a gene: 11. The CDR3 length is 16 residues. CDR3 coding DNA: TGCGCCAGCAGTGGCTCCGGGGGGGAGGGATACTACGAGCAGTACTTC. Residues: CASSGSGGEGYYEQYF.

The chain combines TRBV5-1 with TRBJ1-1, with 8 nucleotides matching TRBD1. Germline V gene sequence: CDR1 SGHRS, CDR2 YFSETQ. The V segment lost 4 bases and the J segment 4 bases; nucleotides outside the gene matches: 9. The CDR3 spans 15 residues. CDR3 loop: CASSAGQGGPTEAFF. The CDR3 bases are TGCGCCAGCAGCGCCGGACAGGGAGGACCCACTGAAGCTTTCTTT.

V usage is TRBV28 and J usage is TRBJ2-1, with D tentatively TRBD2 (6 bases). Germline CDR1 is MDHEN and CDR2 is SYDVKM. This CDR3 comprises 16 residues. The germline V and J ends were trimmed by 5 bases and 6 bases, with 20 bases remaining between them. The chain's CDR3 is CASSGGGLTSLNEQFF. CDR3 coding DNA: TGTGCCAGCAGTGGAGGAGGACTAACTAGCCTCAATGAGCAGTTCTTC.

This clonotype occurred many times. This chain connects TRBV27 to TRBJ2-3; 7 nucleotides align to TRBD1. The CDR3 covers 17 residues. V shed 0 bases and J 2 bases; nucleotides not matched to a gene: 8. CDR1 and CDR2 (germline): MNHEY, SMNVEV (reference sequence). The DNA for the CDR3 is TGTGCCAGCAGTTTATCGCCACAGGGGCCTGACACAGATACGCAGTATTTT. Encoded protein: CASSLSPQGPDTDTQYF.

V is TRBV7-2 and J is TRBJ2-1; D is perhaps TRBD2 (5 bases). Germline lookup yields CDR1 SGHTA and CDR2 FQGNSA. V lost 4 bases, J lost 7 bases, and 14 bases lay in between. The CDR3 runs 14 residues. Here the CDR3 reads CASSYRGPLNEQFF. CDR3 coding DNA: TGTGCCAGCAGCTACAGAGGGCCCTTGAATGAGCAGTTCTTC.

In this sample, this clonotype turned up many times. The rearrangement uses TRBV3-1 and TRBJ2-7, with D uncertain. V was clipped by 0 bases and J by 5 bases, with 14 bases between them. Looked up from germline, CDR1 is LGHDT and CDR2 is YNNKEL (reference sequence). This CDR3 comprises 15 residues. This CDR3 reads CASSQDHSGGHEQYF. The DNA of the CDR3 is TGTGCCAGCAGCCAAGATCACAGTGGTGGCCACGAGCAGTACTTC.

This clonotype was detected ten times or more. The chain recombines TRBV20-1 with TRBJ2-5; no definite D call. The CDR3 loop spans 11 amino acids. In germline, CDR1 is DFQATT, CDR2 SNEGSKA (reference sequence). Deletions cut 5 bases from V and 4 bases from J, with 8 bases between. CDR3 DNA sequence: TGCAGTGCTTATGCAGGAGAGACCCAGTACTTC. Protein product: CSAYAGETQYF.

The rearrangement uses TRBV11-2 and TRBJ2-1, with D possibly being TRBD1 or TRBD2 (6 bases each). Germline-derived CDR1 and CDR2 are SGHAT and FQNNGV. V lost 2 bases, J lost 4 bases, and 18 bases lay in between. CDR3 size: 17 residues. CDR3 DNA sequence: TGTGCCAGCAGCTTATGGGGGGCTGAAGTATTTTACAATGAGCAGTTCTTC. Translating it yields CASSLWGAEVFYNEQFF.

A remark on this clonotype: A much larger clone sits a single nucleotide away, making a read error possible. No conserved phenylalanine or tryptophan is present at the end of the CDR3, so a read error is the likely explanation. The chain joins TRBV2 to TRBJ2-7, with a possible D match to TRBD2 (6 bases). Germline CDR1 reads SNHLY; CDR2 reads FYNNEI. V was trimmed by 2 bases and J by 3 bases, leaving 20 bases between them. The CDR3 has 17 residues. The CDR3 is CASSEIFASGGDYEQYL. The CDR3 coding sequence is TGTGCCAGCAGTGAAATTTTTGCGTCAGGAGGGGACTACGAGCAGTACCTC.

In its sample, this clonotype was seen many times. The rearrangement links TRBV5-5 to TRBJ1-5; D uncertain. V dropped 0 bases and J dropped 7 bases, with 11 bases sitting between them. The CDR3 length is 14 residues. Germline CDR1 and CDR2: SGHKS and YYEKEE (reference sequence). CDR3 residues: CASSLGGFRQPQHF. CDR3 DNA sequence: TGTGCCAGCAGCTTGGGTGGGTTTAGGCAGCCCCAGCATTTT.

This clonotype occurred many times. The chain links TRBV12-3 or TRBV12-4 to TRBJ1-1, with unresolved D. The CDR3 length is 15 residues. With 0 bases removed from V and 0 bases from J, the gap between germline ends came to 8 bases. The CDR3 nucleotides read TGTGCCAGCAGTTTAGCGGGGTTGGTGAACACTGAAGCTTTCTTT. Translating it yields CASSLAGLVNTEAFF.

The rearrangement links TRBV12-3 or TRBV12-4 to TRBJ2-1, with 9 bases aligning to TRBD1. The V and J ends lost 3 bases and 8 bases, in that order; junction bases with no gene match: 5. The CDR3 runs to 14 residues. CDR3: CASSFRDRVHEQFF. The CDR3 DNA follows: TGTGCCAGCAGTTTTAGGGACAGGGTGCATGAGCAGTTCTTC.

The table lists this clonotype with many counts. The V call is TRBV3-1, the J call TRBJ2-3; possibly TRBD1 or TRBD2 for D (5 bases each). V shed 3 bases and J shed 1 base, with 8 bases lying between them. Per the germline V gene, CDR1 is LGHDT and CDR2 is YNNKEL (reference sequence). This CDR3 is 14 amino acids long. The CDR3 bases are TGTGCCAGCAGCCATTGGGACGGCACAGATACGCAGTATTTT. Translation: CASSHWDGTDTQYF.

This clonotype was seen ten or more times. The CDR3 DNA reads TGTGCCAGCACCTCACCGGGACAGGGGGAAAATGAGCAGTTCTTC. Encoded protein: CASTSPGQGENEQFF. The chain recombines TRBV12-3 or TRBV12-4 with TRBJ2-1, with TRBD1 matching 11 bases. This CDR3 region has 15 residues. After removal of 7 bases from V and 7 bases from J, the junction contained 9 bases not matched to a gene.

V and J are TRBV4-1 and TRBJ2-1, with D maybe TRBD2 (7 bases). V was pared by 0 bases and J by 2 bases, with 14 bases between. CDR1 and CDR2 from the germline V gene are MGHRA and YSYEKL. The CDR3 sequence is 17 residues long. The CDR3 coding sequence is TGCGCCAGCAGCCAAGAGGGGGCGGGGGACCCCTACAATGAGCAGTTCTTC. The encoded protein is CASSQEGAGDPYNEQFF.